The entry that follows covers one T cell receptor (beta chain) sequence. The data belong to a study of blood T cell repertoires in COVID-19. Study information: COVID-19 samples, acute and convalescent, were from the United States, Italy and Spain. The cDNA or gDNA used as material had been derived from T cells, B-cell-depleted T cells, or PBMCs.

In the original processing: Nucleated cell counts were estimated from reference gene primer amplification. Method: immunoSEQ multiplex PCR; TCRdb's copy keeps in-frame clones and lacks some. From that table come the V and J calls and clone size; the DNA was used to work out D and trimming. The sample yields 50,000 to 75,000 clones, 81% seen once. J gave up 6 bases and V 0 bases, and 4 bases lay outside the gene matches. Germline V gene sequence: CDR1 MNHEY, CDR2 SVGAGI. The CDR3 totals 15 residues. The material sequenced was peripheral blood. This clonotype originated in an elderly woman with active or convalescent COVID-19. The genes are TRBV6-5 and TRBJ1-5; 8 bases align to TRBD1. The CDR3 is CASSYSQGAGQPQHF. The CDR3 bases are TGTGCCAGCAGTTACTCTCAGGGGGCAGGTCAGCCCCAGCATTTT.